This TCR beta chain was observed in a study of T cells in Graves' hyperthyroidism and ophthalmopathy (dated by TCRdb to the late 2010s). With respect to the entire study: Peripheral blood samples were taken at initial diagnosis, before any treatment was given. The approximately 97 discovery patients were randomly divided into training and test sets at a 7:3 ratio. In addition, the study compared T-cell repertoires in thyroid tissue and in blood from several Graves' hyperthyroidism patients. Once sampling was done, hyperthyroidism patients were given methimazole at a starting dose of 30 mg daily, whereas ophthalmopathy patients were given high-dose intravenous methylprednisolone. To identify distinguishing TCR V-J signatures, a discovery cohort of about 95 patients was used, comprising 40 to 45 with Graves' ophthalmopathy and 57 with stable Graves' hyperthyroidism. Whether ophthalmopathy could be predicted prospectively was tested in an independent validation cohort made up of roughly 19 hyperthyroidism patients plus 17 patients who later progressed to ophthalmopathy. TCR Vbeta CDR3 sequencing of fewer than 150 peripheral blood samples (over 40 ophthalmopathy, approximately 80 hyperthyroidism and roughly 17 progressor patients) is reported in the paper.

In the ophthalmopathy patients, disease was moderately to severely active, with a Clinical Activity Score of 3 or more, a NOSPECS grade of 4 or more, and a duration of less than 3 months. Exclusion was applied to patients with uncontrolled infections, other autoimmune diseases, pregnancy or lactation. Diagnoses relied on clinical symptoms, serum thyroxine and TRAb, thyroid ultrasound and orbital computed tomography. PBMCs were separated from 8 to 10 ml of fresh peripheral blood using Ficoll-Paque density gradient centrifugation. Trizol reagent was used to extract total RNA, and RNA quality was then checked on an Agilent 2100 Bioanalyzer. The TCR beta CDR3 regions were amplified from RNA transcripts. For the first round of RT-PCR on the TCR CDR3, the HTBI primer set was used together with the Qiagen OneStep RT-PCR kit. The libraries were constructed in a second round of multiplex PCR and then size-selected and purified. Sequencing of the libraries was done on an Illumina HiSeq2000 using paired-end 100 bp reads. On the authors' methods: Raw data were processed with SOAPnuke, discarding reads with adapters, uncalled bases, mean Phred below 15, or no exact constant-primer or identifier match. COPE v1.2.5 was used to merge the high-quality paired reads, and each unique nucleotide sequence was defined as a clonotype. MiTCR v1.1 was used to align clonotypes to the IMGT TRBV, TRBD and TRBJ reference segments. Analysis was restricted to V-J combinations with a frequency above 0.0001, which covered 99.2% of repertoires. The TCS score was defined as F50 (clonal expansion) divided by E x V (chaos), with BLOSUM62-based TCRdist calculated between CDR3 peptides within each V-J. Welch's t-statistics and random forest reduced 514 V-J features to 13, which were used in a naive Bayes classifier (R e1071). Using fastp trimming at Q25 and MiXCR clonotype assembly, TCRdb reanalyzed the public sequencing data and kept in-frame beta chains. Here each entry gathers all rows of one CDR3 protein and keeps the most common genes and DNA. These V and J calls originate from TCRdb's pipeline instead of the authors' own analysis. This sample comprises approximately 380,000 distinct CDR3 sequences, over 11% of them detected only once. In total, the top ten clones hold over 25% of the sample.

At least ten counts were recorded for this clonotype. Its antigen is still unknown. It has no much larger one-base neighbor in the sample; base qualities were not kept. Results and caveats for the whole study, not just this receptor: Most expanded thyroid clonotypes (frequency above 0.001) were also found in blood, which suggests that blood repertoires may mirror thyroid immune responses. During validation, the model predicted progression to ophthalmopathy a median of approximately 6 months ahead of onset, with around 71% sensitivity and around 72% specificity. In cross-validation, a model built on a 13 V-J signature told ophthalmopathy apart from stable hyperthyroidism with 87.88% sensitivity and roughly 81% specificity, and in testing the same model reached 80%/75%. No statistical method was used to set the sample size in advance, and investigators knew the group allocation.

The CDR3 numbers 13 residues from cysteine through phenylalanine. Only the CDR3 part of the read is kept: 39 bases, read in frame from the first base. V is reduced by 1 base and J by 9 bases, leaving a spacing of 11 bases between them. According to the germline V gene (reference sequence), CDR1 reads SGHKS and CDR2 reads YYEKEE. The chain uses TRBV5-5 and TRBJ2-1; no D segment can be confidently identified. This TCR was sampled from a man between 50 and 59 years old with Graves' ophthalmopathy. The sample comprised blood. The DNA sequence is TGTGCCAGCAGCTTGTACTGGACCCCTGAGCAGTTCTTC. It is translated as CASSLYWTPEQFF.